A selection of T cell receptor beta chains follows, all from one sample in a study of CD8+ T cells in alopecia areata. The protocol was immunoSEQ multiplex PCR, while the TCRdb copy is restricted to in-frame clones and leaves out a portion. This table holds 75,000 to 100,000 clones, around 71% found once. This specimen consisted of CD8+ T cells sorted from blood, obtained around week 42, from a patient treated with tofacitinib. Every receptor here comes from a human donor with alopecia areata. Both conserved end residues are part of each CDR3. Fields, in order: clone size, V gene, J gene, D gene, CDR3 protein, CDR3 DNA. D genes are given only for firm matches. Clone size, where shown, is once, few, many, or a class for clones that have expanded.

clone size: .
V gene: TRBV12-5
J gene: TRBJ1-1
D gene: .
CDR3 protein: CASGLPTENTEAFF
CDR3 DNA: TGTGCTAGTGGTTTGCCAACAGAGAACACTGAAGCTTTCTTT

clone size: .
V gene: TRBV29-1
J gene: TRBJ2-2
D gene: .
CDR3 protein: CSVREDTGELFF
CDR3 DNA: TGCAGCGTCAGGGAGGACACCGGGGAGCTGTTTTTT

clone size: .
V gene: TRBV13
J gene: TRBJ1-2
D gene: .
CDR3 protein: CASSLGSQPNYGYTF
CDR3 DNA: TGTGCCAGCAGCTTAGGATCCCAACCTAACTATGGCTACACCTTC

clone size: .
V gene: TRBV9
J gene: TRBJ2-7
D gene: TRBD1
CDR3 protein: CASSASRDRGPYEQYF
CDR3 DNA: TGTGCCAGCAGCGCCAGCCGGGACAGGGGACCCTACGAGCAGTACTTC

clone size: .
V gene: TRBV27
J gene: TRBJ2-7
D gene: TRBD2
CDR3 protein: CASSLLAGDYEQYF
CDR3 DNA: TGTGCCAGCAGTTTACTAGCGGGGGACTACGAGCAGTACTTC

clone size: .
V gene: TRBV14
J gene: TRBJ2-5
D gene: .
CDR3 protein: CASSQVLLQETQYF
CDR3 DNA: TGTGCCAGCAGCCAAGTCTTGCTCCAGGAGACCCAGTACTTC

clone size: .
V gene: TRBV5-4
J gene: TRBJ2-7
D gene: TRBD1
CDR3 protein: CASSLPEWTGPYEQYF
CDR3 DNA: TGTGCCAGCAGCTTACCAGAATGGACAGGGCCCTACGAGCAGTACTTC

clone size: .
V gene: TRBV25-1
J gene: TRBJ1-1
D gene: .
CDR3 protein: CASSEDSNTEAFF
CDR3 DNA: TGTGCCAGCAGCGAGGACAGTAACACTGAAGCTTTCTTT

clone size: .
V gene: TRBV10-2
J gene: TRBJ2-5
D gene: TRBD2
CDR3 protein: CASRETSGAQETQYF
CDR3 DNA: TGCGCCAGCAGAGAAACTAGCGGGGCCCAAGAGACCCAGTACTTC

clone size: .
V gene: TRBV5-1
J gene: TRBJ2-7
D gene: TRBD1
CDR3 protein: CASRAGTGAFYEQYF
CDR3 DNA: TGCGCCAGTAGAGCCGGGACAGGGGCGTTCTACGAGCAGTACTTC

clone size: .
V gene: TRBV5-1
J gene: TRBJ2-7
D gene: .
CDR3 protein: CASSIPDLLYEQYF
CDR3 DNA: TGCGCCAGCAGCATACCCGATTTACTCTACGAGCAGTACTTC

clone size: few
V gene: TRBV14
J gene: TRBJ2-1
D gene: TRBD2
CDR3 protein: CASSLAGAYNEQFF
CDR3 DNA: TGTGCCAGCAGCCTAGCGGGGGCCTACAATGAGCAGTTCTTC

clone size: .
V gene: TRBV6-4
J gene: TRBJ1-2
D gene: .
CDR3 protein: CASSVGADANYGYTF
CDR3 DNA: TGTGCCAGCAGTGTCGGGGCCGACGCTAACTATGGCTACACCTTC

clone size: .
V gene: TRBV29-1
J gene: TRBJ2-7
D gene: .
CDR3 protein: CSVVYELGEQYF
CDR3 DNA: TGCAGCGTTGTTTACGAATTGGGCGAGCAGTACTTC

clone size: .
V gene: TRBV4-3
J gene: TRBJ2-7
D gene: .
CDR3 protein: CASSQVWAGEYEQYF
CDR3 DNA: TGCGCCAGCAGCCAAGTTTGGGCAGGGGAGTACGAGCAGTACTTC

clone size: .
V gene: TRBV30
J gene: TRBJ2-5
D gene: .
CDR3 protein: CAWSASGRPYQETQYF
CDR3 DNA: TGTGCCTGGAGCGCATCCGGGCGGCCCTACCAAGAGACCCAGTACTTC

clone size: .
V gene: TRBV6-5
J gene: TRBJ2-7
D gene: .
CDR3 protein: CASSYSPGALYEQYF
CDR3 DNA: TGTGCCAGCAGTTACTCGCCAGGGGCCCTCTACGAGCAGTACTTC

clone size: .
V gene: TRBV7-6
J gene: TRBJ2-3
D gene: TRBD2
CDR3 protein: CASSQTGTSGGADTQYF
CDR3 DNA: TGTGCCAGCAGCCAGACCGGGACTAGCGGGGGTGCAGATACGCAGTATTTT

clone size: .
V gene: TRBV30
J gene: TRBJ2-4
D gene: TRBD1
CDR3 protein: CAWSLPGGEGIQYF
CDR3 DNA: TGTGCCTGGAGTCTCCCAGGGGGAGAAGGCATTCAGTACTTC

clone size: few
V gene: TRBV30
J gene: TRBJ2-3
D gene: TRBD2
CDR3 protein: CASNRRGAYTDTQYF
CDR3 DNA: TGTGCCTCTAATAGGCGGGGGGCTTACACAGATACGCAGTATTTT

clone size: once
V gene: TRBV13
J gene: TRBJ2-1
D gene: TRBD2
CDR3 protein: CASSSGLAGGREQFF
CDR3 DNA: TGTGCCAGCAGCTCGGGACTAGCGGGGGGTAGGGAGCAGTTCTTC

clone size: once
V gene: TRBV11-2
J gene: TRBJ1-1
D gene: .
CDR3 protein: CASSLGARGWIEAFF
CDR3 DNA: TGTGCCAGCAGCTTAGGGGCGCGAGGGTGGATTGAAGCTTTCTTT

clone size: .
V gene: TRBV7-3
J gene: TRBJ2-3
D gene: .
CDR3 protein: CASGQAGGSTDTQYF
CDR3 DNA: TGTGCCAGCGGGCAGGCTGGGGGAAGCACAGATACGCAGTATTTT

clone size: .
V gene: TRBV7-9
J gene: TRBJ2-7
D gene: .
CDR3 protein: CASSLTGNHEQYF
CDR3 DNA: TGTGCCAGCAGCTTAACAGGGAACCACGAGCAGTACTTC

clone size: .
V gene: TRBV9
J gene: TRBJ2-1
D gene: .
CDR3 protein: CASSVAGNEQFF
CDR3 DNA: TGTGCCAGCAGCGTGGCTGGGAATGAGCAGTTCTTC

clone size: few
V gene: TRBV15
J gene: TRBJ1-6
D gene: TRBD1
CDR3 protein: CATSRDRLETGGSPLHF
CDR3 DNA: TGTGCCACCAGCAGAGATAGGTTGGAGACAGGGGGTTCACCCCTCCACTTT

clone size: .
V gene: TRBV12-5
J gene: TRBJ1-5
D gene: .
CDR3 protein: CASGLQLNQPQHF
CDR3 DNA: TGTGCTAGTGGGTTACAGCTCAATCAGCCCCAGCATTTT

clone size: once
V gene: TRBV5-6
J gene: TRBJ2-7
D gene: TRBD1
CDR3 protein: CASSLEQGASEQYF
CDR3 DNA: TGTGCCAGCAGCTTGGAACAGGGGGCCTCCGAGCAGTACTTC

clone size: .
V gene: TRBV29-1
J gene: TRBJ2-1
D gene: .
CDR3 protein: CSVHQNEQFF
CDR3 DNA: TGCAGCGTTCACCAGAATGAGCAGTTCTTC

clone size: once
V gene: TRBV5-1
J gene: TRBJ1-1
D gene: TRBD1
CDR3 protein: CASSGGTGGRNTEAFF
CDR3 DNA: TGCGCCAGCAGCGGTGGGACAGGCGGGAGGAACACTGAAGCTTTCTTT

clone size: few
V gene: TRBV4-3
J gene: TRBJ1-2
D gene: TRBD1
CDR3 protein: CASSQNSGGFRGYTF
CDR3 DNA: TGCGCCAGCAGCCAAAATTCAGGGGGCTTCCGTGGCTACACCTTC

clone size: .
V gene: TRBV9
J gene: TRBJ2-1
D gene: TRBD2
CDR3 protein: CASSVAGAGVSSYNEQFF
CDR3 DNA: TGTGCCAGCAGCGTAGCGGGAGCGGGGGTCTCCTCCTACAATGAGCAGTTCTTC

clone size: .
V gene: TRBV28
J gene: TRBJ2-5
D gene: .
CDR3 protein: CTSSPSGTKEETQYF
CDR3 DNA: TGTACCAGCAGTCCCTCGGGGACGAAAGAAGAGACCCAGTACTTC

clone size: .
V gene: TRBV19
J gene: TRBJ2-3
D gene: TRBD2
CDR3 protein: CASSLATTDTQYF
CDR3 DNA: TGTGCCAGTTCACTAGCGACCACAGATACGCAGTATTTT

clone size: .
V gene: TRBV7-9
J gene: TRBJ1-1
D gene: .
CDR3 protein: CASSLLLIGGPEAFF
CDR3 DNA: TGTGCCAGCAGCTTACTCCTAATCGGGGGCCCTGAAGCTTTCTTT

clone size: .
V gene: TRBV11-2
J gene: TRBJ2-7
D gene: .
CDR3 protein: CASSLAGVVQYEQYF
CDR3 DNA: TGTGCCAGCAGCTTAGCTGGGGTAGTGCAATACGAGCAGTACTTC

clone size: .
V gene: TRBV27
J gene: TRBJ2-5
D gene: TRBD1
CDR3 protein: CASSRTGSQETQYF
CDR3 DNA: TGTGCCAGCAGCCGGACAGGGTCCCAAGAGACCCAGTACTTC

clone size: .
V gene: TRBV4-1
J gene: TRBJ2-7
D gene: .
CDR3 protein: CASSPGNSYEQYF
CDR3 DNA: TGCGCCAGCAGCCCTGGTAACTCCTACGAGCAGTACTTC

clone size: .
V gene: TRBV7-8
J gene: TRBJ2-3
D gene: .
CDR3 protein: CASSLVEAGTTSTDTQYF
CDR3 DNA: TGTGCCAGCAGCTTAGTTGAGGCGGGGACAACTAGCACAGATACGCAGTATTTT

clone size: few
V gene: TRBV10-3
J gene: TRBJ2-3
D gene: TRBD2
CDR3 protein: CAIQTTSGQDTQYF
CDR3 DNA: TGTGCCATACAAACGACTAGCGGGCAAGATACGCAGTATTTT

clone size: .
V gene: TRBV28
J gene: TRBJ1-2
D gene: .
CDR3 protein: CASSFSGEGTNYGYTF
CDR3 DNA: TGTGCCAGCAGTTTCTCTGGGGAAGGGACTAACTATGGCTACACCTTC

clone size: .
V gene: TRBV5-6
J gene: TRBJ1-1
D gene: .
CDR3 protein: CASSRSNEAFF
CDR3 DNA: TGTGCCAGCAGCCGTTCAAACGAAGCTTTCTTT

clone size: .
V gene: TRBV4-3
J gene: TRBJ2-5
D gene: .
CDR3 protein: CASSQDVGPRETQYF
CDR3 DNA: TGCGCCAGCAGCCAAGATGTCGGACCCAGAGAGACCCAGTACTTC

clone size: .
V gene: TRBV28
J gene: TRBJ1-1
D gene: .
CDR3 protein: CASSVGGNTEAFF
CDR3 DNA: TGTGCCAGCAGCGTGGGGGGGAACACTGAAGCTTTCTTT

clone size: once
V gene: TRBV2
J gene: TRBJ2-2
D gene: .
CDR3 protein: CASRFSGELFF
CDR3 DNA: TGTGCCAGCAGGTTCTCCGGGGAGCTGTTTTTT

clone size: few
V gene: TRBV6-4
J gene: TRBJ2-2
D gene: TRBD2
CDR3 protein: CASSDSAGVTGELFF
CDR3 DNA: TGTGCCAGCAGTGACTCCGCGGGGGTCACCGGGGAGCTGTTTTTT

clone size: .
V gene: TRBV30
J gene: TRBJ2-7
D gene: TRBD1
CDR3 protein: CAWSAGLRQGRAYEQYF
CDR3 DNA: TGTGCCTGGAGTGCCGGACTCAGACAGGGGAGAGCCTACGAGCAGTACTTC

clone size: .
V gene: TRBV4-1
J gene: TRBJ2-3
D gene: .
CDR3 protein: CASSQSPDTQYF
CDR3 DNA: TGCGCCAGCAGCCAATCCCCAGATACGCAGTATTTT